This T cell receptor (beta chain) is drawn from a study of blood T cell repertoires in COVID-19. On the study more broadly: Italy, Spain and the United States were the sources of the convalescent and acute COVID-19 samples. T cells, B-cell-depleted T cells, or PBMCs provided the cDNA or gDNA that served as material.

Some clones are missing from TCRdb's copy, which holds only in-frame ones; the method was immunoSEQ multiplex PCR. The table shows under 250,000 clones, with more than 70% occurring only once. The CDR3 is made up of 16 amino acids. The germline gives CDR1 SGHRS, CDR2 YFSETQ. With 2 bases clipped from V and 5 bases from J, the junction kept 8 bases outside the gene matches. The sequenced sample consisted of peripheral blood. This clonotype originated in a woman aged 50 to 60 with acute or convalescent COVID-19. V and J are TRBV5-1 and TRBJ2-3; TRBD2 aligns across 10 bases. The CDR3 reads CASSFLAGVGQDTQYF. DNA of the CDR3: TGCGCCAGCAGCTTCCTAGCGGGAGTGGGGCAAGATACGCAGTATTTT. Complete variable domain (other parts from reference TRBV5-1 and TRBJ2-3): KAGVTQTPRYLIKTRGQQVTLSCSPISGHRSVSWYQQTPGQGLQFLFEYFSETQRNKGNFPGRFSGRQFSNSRSEMNVSTLELGDSALYLCASSFLAGVGQDTQYFGPGTRLTVL.